These T cell receptor beta chains were read from a single sample in a study of T cell repertoires in cytomegalovirus infection. Using its own MiXCR run on the reads, TCRdb lists one record per CDR3 protein. The sample has some 800,000 distinct CDR3 sequences, around a third seen once; the top ten hold about an eighth. Antigens for these TCRs are unknown. The sequencing here drew on cultured CD8+ T cells from PBMCs, taken from culture after CMV antigen stimulation. All receptors come from a human donor in good health (CMV status not recorded). Some clones in this sample may be carry-over from other donors' samples. The CDR3 runs from the conserved cysteine through the conserved F or W. The D gene is left open where the match is weak. A row's size may be missing; if present it is once, few, many or a size class.

abundance	v_gene	j_gene	d_gene	CDR3aa	CDR3nt
-	TRBV7-8	TRBJ2-3	TRBD1	CASSWPMVGQGIDTQYF	TGTGCCAGCAGCTGGCCGATGGTGGGACAGGGTATAGATACGCAGTATTTT
-	TRBV7-9	TRBJ2-5	TRBD1	CASSLETWTGKTQYF	TGTGCCAGCAGCTTAGAGACATGGACAGGGAAGACCCAGTACTTC
few	TRBV24-1	TRBJ2-1	-	CATSDLRRGGYNEQFF	TGTGCCACCAGTGATTTGAGGCGGGGAGGTTACAATGAGCAGTTCTTC
-	TRBV7-9	TRBJ2-5	-	CASTSLESQETQYF	TGTGCCAGCACCTCTCTAGAGTCCCAGGAGACCCAGTACTTC
-	TRBV19	TRBJ1-1	-	CASSMIPGRVAFF	TGTGCCAGTAGTATGATTCCCGGCAGGGTTGCTTTCTTT
-	TRBV7-6	TRBJ2-1	-	CASSPEVEGLEQFF	TGTGCCAGCAGCCCAGAGGTGGAGGGGCTTGAGCAGTTCTTC
-	TRBV7-4	TRBJ1-2	-	CASSFSRDGYTF	TGTGCCAGCAGCTTCAGTAGGGATGGCTACACCTTC
few	TRBV7-7	TRBJ2-2	-	CASSFSANTGELFF	TGTGCTAGCAGCTTTAGTGCAAACACCGGGGAGCTGTTTTTT
few	TRBV7-6	TRBJ1-5	-	CASSIGRGDQPQHF	TGTGCCAGCAGCATCGGGAGGGGGGATCAGCCCCAGCATTTT
-	TRBV27	TRBJ2-7	-	CASSWGGQAEQYF	TGTGCCAGCAGTTGGGGGGGGCAGGCCGAGCAGTACTTC
-	TRBV9	TRBJ2-5	TRBD1	CASSVETGAQETQYF	TGTGCCAGCAGCGTAGAAACAGGGGCCCAAGAGACCCAGTACTTC
-	TRBV19	TRBJ1-1	-	CASSIVGENTEAFF	TGTGCCAGTAGTATAGTGGGAGAGAACACTGAAGCTTTCTTT
-	TRBV6-2/TRBV6-3	TRBJ1-2	-	CASSYSSTGTDYGYTF	TGTGCCAGCAGTTACTCCTCGACCGGGACGGACTATGGCTACACCTTC
many	TRBV28	TRBJ1-4	-	CASSDPRGDNEKLFF	TGTGCCAGCAGTGACCCACGGGGCGATAATGAAAAACTGTTTTTT
-	TRBV2	TRBJ1-2	TRBD1	CASSEGTGEDYGYTF	TGTGCCAGCAGTGAAGGGACAGGGGAAGACTATGGCTACACCTTC
few	TRBV11-2	TRBJ2-3	TRBD2	CASSLAGAGGTDTQYF	TGTGCCAGCAGCTTAGCGGGAGCGGGGGGCACAGATACGCAGTATTTT
-	TRBV6-1	TRBJ1-5	TRBD1	CASSQGRGTVNQPQHF	TGTGCCAGCAGCCAGGGGAGAGGGACAGTAAATCAGCCCCAGCATTTT
-	TRBV19	TRBJ1-2	TRBD1	CASSAFRTGPFWYGYTF	TGTGCCAGCAGCGCTTTTCGGACAGGGCCTTTCTGGTATGGCTACACCTTC
few	TRBV7-9	TRBJ2-7	TRBD1	CASSNDRGLYEQYF	TGTGCCAGCAGCAACGACAGGGGATTATACGAGCAGTACTTC
many	TRBV7-2	TRBJ1-5	TRBD1	CASSISGQGGNQPQHF	TGTGCCAGCAGCATATCGGGACAGGGTGGCAATCAGCCCCAGCATTTT
-	TRBV20-1	TRBJ1-1	-	CSAPATASNTEAFF	TGCAGTGCCCCGGCGACGGCCTCGAACACTGAAGCTTTCTTT
-	TRBV15	TRBJ2-3	-	CATSRVKGRTDTQYF	TGTGCCACCAGCAGAGTTAAGGGAAGGACAGATACGCAGTATTTT
-	TRBV4-3	TRBJ2-3	-	CASSQDGAVGTDTQYF	TGCGCCAGCAGCCAAGATGGGGCTGTAGGCACAGATACGCAGTATTTT
many	TRBV12-3/TRBV12-4	TRBJ1-5	-	CASSLSWGNQPQHF	TGTGCCAGCAGTTTGTCGTGGGGCAATCAGCCCCAGCATTTT
many	TRBV27	TRBJ2-4	-	CASSHQGVTKNIQYF	TGTGCCAGCAGTCACCAGGGAGTTACCAAAAACATTCAGTACTTC
many	TRBV7-3	TRBJ1-1	TRBD1	CASSPDRDRGPNTEAFF	TGTGCCAGCAGCCCGGACCGGGACAGGGGGCCGAACACTGAAGCTTTCTTT
-	TRBV7-9	TRBJ1-5	-	CASSLGGSGRGQPQHF	TGTGCCAGCAGCTTAGGCGGGTCCGGGAGGGGGCAGCCCCAGCATTTT